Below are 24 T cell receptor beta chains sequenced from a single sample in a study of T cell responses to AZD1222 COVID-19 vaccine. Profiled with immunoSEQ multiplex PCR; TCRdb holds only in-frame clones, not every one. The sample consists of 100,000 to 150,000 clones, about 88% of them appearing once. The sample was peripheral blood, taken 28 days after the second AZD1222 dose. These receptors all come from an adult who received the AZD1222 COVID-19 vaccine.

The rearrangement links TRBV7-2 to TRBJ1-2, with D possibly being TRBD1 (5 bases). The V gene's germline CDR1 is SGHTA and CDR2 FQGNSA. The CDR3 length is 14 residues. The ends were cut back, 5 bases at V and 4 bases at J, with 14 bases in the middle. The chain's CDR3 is CASSHRRAIYGYTF. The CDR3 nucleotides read TGTGCCAGCAGCCACAGGAGGGCAATCTATGGCTACACCTTC.

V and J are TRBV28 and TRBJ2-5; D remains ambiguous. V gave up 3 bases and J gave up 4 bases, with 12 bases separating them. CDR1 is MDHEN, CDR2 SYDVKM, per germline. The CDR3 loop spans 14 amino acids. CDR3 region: CASSFPTPGETQYF. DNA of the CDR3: TGTGCCAGCAGTTTCCCCACTCCCGGAGAGACCCAGTACTTC.

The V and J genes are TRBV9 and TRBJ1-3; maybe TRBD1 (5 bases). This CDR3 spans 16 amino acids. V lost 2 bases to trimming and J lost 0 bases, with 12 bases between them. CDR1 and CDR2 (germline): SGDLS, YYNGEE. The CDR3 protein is CASSVSRDRSGNTIYF. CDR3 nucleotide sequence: TGTGCCAGCAGCGTGAGCCGGGACCGCTCTGGAAACACCATATATTTT.

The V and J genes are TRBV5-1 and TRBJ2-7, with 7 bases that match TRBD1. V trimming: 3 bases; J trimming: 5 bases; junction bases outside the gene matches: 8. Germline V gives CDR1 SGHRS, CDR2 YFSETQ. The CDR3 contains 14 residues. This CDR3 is CASSWRTGFHEQYF. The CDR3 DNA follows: TGCGCCAGCAGCTGGCGGACAGGCTTCCACGAGCAGTACTTC.

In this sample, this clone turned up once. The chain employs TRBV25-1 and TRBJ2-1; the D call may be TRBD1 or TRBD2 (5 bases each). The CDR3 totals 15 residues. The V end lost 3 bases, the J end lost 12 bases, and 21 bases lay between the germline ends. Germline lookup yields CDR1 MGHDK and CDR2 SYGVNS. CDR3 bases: TGTGCCAGCAGTGAGTCCCCGGGACGGAGATATGGGCAGTTCTTC. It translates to CASSESPGRRYGQFF. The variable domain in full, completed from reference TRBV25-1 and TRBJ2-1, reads EADIYQTPRYLVIGTGKKITLECSQTMGHDKMYWYQQDPGMELHLIHYSYGVNSTEKGDLSSESTVSRIRTEHFPLTLESARPSHTSQYLCASSESPGRRYGQFFGPGTRLTVL.

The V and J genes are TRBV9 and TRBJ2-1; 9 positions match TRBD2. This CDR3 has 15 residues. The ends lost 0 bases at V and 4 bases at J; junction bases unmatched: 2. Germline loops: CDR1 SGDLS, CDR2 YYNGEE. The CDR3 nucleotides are TGTGCCAGCAGCGTAGTAGCGGGAGCGTACAATGAGCAGTTCTTC. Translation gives CASSVVAGAYNEQFF.

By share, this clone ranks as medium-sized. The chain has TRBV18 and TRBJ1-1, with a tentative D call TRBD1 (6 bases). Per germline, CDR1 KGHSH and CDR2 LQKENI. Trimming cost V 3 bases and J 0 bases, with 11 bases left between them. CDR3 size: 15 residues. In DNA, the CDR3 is TGTGCCAGCTCACCTGGGGGGGCTTTGAACACTGAAGCTTTCTTT. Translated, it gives CASSPGGALNTEAFF.

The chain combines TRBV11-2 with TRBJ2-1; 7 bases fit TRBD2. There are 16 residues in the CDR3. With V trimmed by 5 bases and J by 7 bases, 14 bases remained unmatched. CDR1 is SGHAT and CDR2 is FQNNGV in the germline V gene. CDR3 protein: CASSPPPARRGNEQFF. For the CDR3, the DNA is TGTGCCAGCAGCCCTCCCCCGGCCAGGCGGGGGAATGAGCAGTTCTTC.

CDR3 DNA sequence: TGTGCCAGCAGCTTCGTGGGTGAGGGCGACGAGCAGTACTTC. As protein: CASSFVGEGDEQYF. V and J are TRBV7-9 and TRBJ2-7; D may be TRBD2 (5 bases). Germline V gene lookup returns CDR1 SEHNR and CDR2 FQNEAQ (reference sequence). The CDR3 runs to 14 residues. The ends were cut back, 3 bases at V and 5 bases at J, with 14 bases in the middle. The whole variable domain, filled in from reference TRBV7-9 and TRBJ2-7, reads DTGVSQNPRHKITKRGQNVTFRCDPISEHNRLYWYRQTLGQGPEFLTYFQNEAQLEKSRLLSDRFSAERPKGSFSTLEIQRTEQGDSAMYLCASSFVGEGDEQYFGPGTRLTVT.

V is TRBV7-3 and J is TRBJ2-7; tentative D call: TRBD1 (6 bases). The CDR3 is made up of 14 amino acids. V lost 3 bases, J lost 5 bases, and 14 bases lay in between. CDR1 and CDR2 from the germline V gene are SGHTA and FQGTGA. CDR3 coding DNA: TGTGCCAGCAGCTTGGACAGTGCGTATCACGAGCAGTACTTC. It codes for CASSLDSAYHEQYF. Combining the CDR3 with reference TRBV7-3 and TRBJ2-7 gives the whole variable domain GAGVSQTPSNKVTEKGKYVELRCDPISGHTALYWYRQSLGQGPEFLIYFQGTGAADDSGLPNDRFFAVRPEGSVSTLKIQRTERGDSAVYLCASSLDSAYHEQYFGPGTRLTVT.

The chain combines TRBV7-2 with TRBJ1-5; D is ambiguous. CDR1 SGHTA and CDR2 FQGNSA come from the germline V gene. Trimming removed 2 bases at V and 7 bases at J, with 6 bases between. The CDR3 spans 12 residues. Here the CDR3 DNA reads TGTGCCAGCAGCTTACCGGGCCAGCCCCAGCATTTT. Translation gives CASSLPGQPQHF.

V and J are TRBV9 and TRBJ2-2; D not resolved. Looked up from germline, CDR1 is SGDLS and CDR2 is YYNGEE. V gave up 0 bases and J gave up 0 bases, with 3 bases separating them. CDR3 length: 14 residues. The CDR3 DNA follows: TGTGCCAGCAGCGTAGCTGCGAACACCGGGGAGCTGTTTTTT. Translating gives CASSVAANTGELFF.

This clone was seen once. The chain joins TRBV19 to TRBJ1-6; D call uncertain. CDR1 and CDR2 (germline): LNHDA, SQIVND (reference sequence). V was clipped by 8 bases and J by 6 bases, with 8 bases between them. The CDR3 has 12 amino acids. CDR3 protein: CASHNSNSPLHF. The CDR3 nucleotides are TGTGCCAGTCACAACAGTAATTCACCCCTCCACTTT.

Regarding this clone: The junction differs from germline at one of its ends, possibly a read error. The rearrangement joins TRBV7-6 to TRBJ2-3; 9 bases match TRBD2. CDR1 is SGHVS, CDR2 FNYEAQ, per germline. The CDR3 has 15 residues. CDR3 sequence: CASRLAGASTDTQYF. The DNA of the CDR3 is TGTGCCAGCAGGTTAGCGGGGGCTAGCACAGATACGCAGTATTTT.

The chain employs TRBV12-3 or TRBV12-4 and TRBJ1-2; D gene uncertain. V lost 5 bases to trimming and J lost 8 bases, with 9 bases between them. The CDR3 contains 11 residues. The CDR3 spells CASSALGGYTF. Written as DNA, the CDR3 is TGTGCCAGCAGTGCCTTGGGAGGCTACACCTTC.

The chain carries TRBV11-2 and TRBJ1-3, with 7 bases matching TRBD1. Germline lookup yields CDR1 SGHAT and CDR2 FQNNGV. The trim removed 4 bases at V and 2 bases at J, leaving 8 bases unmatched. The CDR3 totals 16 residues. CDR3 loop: CASSWTTGETGNTIYF. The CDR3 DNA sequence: TGTGCCAGCAGCTGGACTACAGGGGAAACTGGAAACACCATATATTTT.

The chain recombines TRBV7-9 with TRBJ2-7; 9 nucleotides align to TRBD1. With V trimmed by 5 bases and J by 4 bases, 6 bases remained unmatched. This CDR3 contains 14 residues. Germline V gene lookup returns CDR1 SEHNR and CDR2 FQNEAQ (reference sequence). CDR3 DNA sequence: TGTGCCAGCAGCCCGACAGGGGGGACGTACGAGCAGTACTTC. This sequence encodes CASSPTGGTYEQYF.

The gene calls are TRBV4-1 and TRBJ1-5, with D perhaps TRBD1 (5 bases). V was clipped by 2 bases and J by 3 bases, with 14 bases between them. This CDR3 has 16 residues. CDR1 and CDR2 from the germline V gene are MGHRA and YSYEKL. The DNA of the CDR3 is TGCGCCAGCAGCCAACTCGGACACGCAATCAATCAGCCCCAGCATTTT. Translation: CASSQLGHAINQPQHF.

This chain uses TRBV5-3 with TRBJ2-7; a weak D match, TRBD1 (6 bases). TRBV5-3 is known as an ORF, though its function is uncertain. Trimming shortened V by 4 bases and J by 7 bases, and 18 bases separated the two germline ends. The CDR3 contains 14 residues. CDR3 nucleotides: TGTGCCAGAAGCAGGACGGACAGCCGGTCTGAGCAGTACTTC. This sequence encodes CARSRTDSRSEQYF.

CDR3 DNA sequence: TGTGCCAGCAGTTACTCAGTCTTGGGGACAGGGGGTCTCACCTTC. Amino acids: CASSYSVLGTGGLTF. This chain uses TRBV6-5 with TRBJ1-2, with 11 bases lining up with TRBD1. The CDR3 spans 15 residues. V was pared by 0 bases and J by 13 bases, with 10 bases of the junction left unmatched. Germline values: CDR1 MNHEY, CDR2 SVGAGI.

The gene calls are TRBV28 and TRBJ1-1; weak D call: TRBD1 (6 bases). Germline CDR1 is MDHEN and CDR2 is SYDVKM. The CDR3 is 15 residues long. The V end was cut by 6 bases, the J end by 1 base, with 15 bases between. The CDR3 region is CASSSTGYGNTEAFF. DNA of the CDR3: TGTGCCAGCAGCAGCACAGGGTACGGGAACACTGAAGCTTTCTTT.

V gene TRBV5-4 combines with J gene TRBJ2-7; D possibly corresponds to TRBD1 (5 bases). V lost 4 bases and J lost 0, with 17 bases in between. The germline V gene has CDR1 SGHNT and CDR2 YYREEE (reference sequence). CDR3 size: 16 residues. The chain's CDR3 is CASSPAGKQSSYEQYF. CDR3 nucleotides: TGTGCCAGCAGCCCCGCAGGGAAGCAAAGCTCCTACGAGCAGTACTTC.

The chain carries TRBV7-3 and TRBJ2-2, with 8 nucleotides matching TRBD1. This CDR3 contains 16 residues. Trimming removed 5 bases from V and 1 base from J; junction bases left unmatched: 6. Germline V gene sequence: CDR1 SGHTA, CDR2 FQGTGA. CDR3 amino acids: CASSQKQGGNTGELFF. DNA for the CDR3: TGTGCCAGCAGCCAAAAACAGGGGGGGAACACCGGGGAGCTGTTTTTT.

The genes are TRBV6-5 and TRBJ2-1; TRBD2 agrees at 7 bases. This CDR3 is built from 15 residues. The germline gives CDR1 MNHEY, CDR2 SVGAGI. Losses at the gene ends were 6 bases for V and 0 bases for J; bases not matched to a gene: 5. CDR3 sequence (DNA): TGTGCCAGCAGATCCCTAGCGGTCTCCTACAATGAGCAGTTCTTC. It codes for CASRSLAVSYNEQFF.